Below, 32 T cell receptor beta chains from the same sample are listed, as sequenced in a study of post-analysis software for immune sequencing data. TCR beta libraries were prepared from cDNA with unique molecular identifiers. In TCRdb, the PCR reads were re-called with MiXCR into one record per CDR3 protein. The table has about 540,000 distinct CDR3 sequences, roughly 34% seen once. These receptors' targets are unknown. Findings and limits, study-wide: When patients were compared with controls, a handful of TRBV segments were more frequent, TRBV5-6, TRBV5-1 and TRBV20-1 among them.

Sequenced sample: blood. These receptors originate from a girl aged 2-17 years with multiple sclerosis.

The chain carries TRBV7-2 and TRBJ2-2, with a weak D call TRBD2 (6 bases). The CDR3 spans 14 residues. V gave up 7 bases and J gave up 0 bases, with 9 bases separating them. The V gene's germline CDR1 is SGHTA and CDR2 FQGNSA. CDR3 loop: CASKLAPNTGELFF. For the CDR3, the DNA is TGTGCCAGCAAACTAGCCCCGAACACCGGGGAGCTGTTTTTT. Together with reference TRBV7-2 and TRBJ2-2, the CDR3 gives the full variable domain: GAGVSQSPSNKVTEKGKDVELRCDPISGHTALYWYRQSLGQGLEFLIYFQGNSAPDKSGLPSDRFSAERTGGSVSTLTIQRTQQEDSAVYLCASKLAPNTGELFFGEGSRLTVL.

The chain carries TRBV20-1 and TRBJ1-5, with D possibly TRBD1 on 6 matching bases. CDR1 and CDR2 from the germline V gene are DFQATT and SNEGSKA (reference sequence). Trimming left V 3 bases short and J 3 bases short, with 18 bases between. The CDR3 is 16 residues long. CDR3 region: CSARGAWGRVNQPQHF. The CDR3 nucleotides are TGCAGTGCTAGGGGCGCCTGGGGGCGAGTCAATCAGCCCCAGCATTTT.

The rearrangement joins TRBV20-1 to TRBJ2-1; maybe TRBD2 (6 bases). The CDR3 covers 12 residues. Germline loops: CDR1 DFQATT, CDR2 SNEGSKA (reference sequence). Trimming removed 7 bases at V and 5 bases at J, with 12 bases between. This chain's CDR3 is CSVGRGDNEQFF. DNA of the CDR3: TGCAGTGTGGGGCGGGGTGACAATGAGCAGTTCTTC.

This clonotype was seen more than once but under ten times. The rearrangement joins TRBV2 to TRBJ2-1; tentatively, D is TRBD1 or TRBD2 (5 bases each). Per germline, CDR1 SNHLY and CDR2 FYNNEI. Trimming shortened V by 1 base and J by 2 bases, and 9 bases separated the two germline ends. The CDR3 is 15 residues long. CDR3 region: CASSEEQGPYNEQFF. In DNA form, the CDR3 reads TGTGCCAGCAGTGAAGAGCAGGGACCCTACAATGAGCAGTTCTTC. The entire variable domain, with the rest obtained from reference TRBV2 and TRBJ2-1, is as follows: EPEVTQTPSHQVTQMGQEVILRCVPISNHLYFYWYRQILGQKVEFLVSFYNNEISEKSEIFDDQFSVERPDGSNFTLKIRSTKLEDSAMYFCASSEEQGPYNEQFFGPGTRLTVL.

On this clonotype: A much larger clonotype is one base distant, so this may be a read error. This sequence joins TRBV4-1 and TRBJ2-3; 8 nucleotides agree with TRBD2. CDR3 size: 15 residues. The V gene's germline CDR1 is MGHRA and CDR2 YSYEKL. The V gene end was trimmed by 5 bases and the J gene end by 2 bases; junction bases not matched to a gene: 6. The CDR3 sequence: CASSEASGLTDTQYF. The DNA for the CDR3 is TGCGCCAGCAGCGAAGCTAGCGGGCTCACAGATACGCAGTATTTT.

The chain combines TRBV5-1 with TRBJ1-4, with TRBD1 as a possible D gene (6 bases). The V gene lost 4 bases and the J gene lost 7 bases, with 20 bases spanning the gap. The CDR3 extends over 16 amino acids. CDR1 is SGHRS, CDR2 YFSETQ, per germline. CDR3 region: CASSVTLQGTGEKLFF. The CDR3 DNA reads as TGCGCCAGCAGCGTCACCCTACAGGGTACCGGTGAAAAACTGTTTTTT.

This clonotype was counted only a few times. The rearrangement joins TRBV3-1 to TRBJ2-5, with 9 positions matching TRBD2. Trimming at V came to 6 bases and at J to 0 bases, leaving 14 bases not matched to a gene. This CDR3 spans 18 amino acids. Germline lookup yields CDR1 LGHDT and CDR2 YNNKEL (reference sequence). CDR3 sequence: CASSFLGASGEDQETQYF. For the CDR3, the DNA is TGTGCCAGCAGTTTTCTTGGGGCTAGCGGGGAAGACCAAGAGACCCAGTACTTC.

This clonotype was recorded at least ten times. The chain joins TRBV6-1 to TRBJ1-2; possible D gene TRBD1, 6 bases. The CDR3 extends over 14 amino acids. V was trimmed by 2 bases and J by 3 bases, leaving 10 bases between them. CDR1 MNHNS and CDR2 SASEGT come from the germline V gene. The CDR3 bases are TGTGCCAGCAGTGAATATGAGGGGGACTATGGCTACACCTTC. Its translation is CASSEYEGDYGYTF.

The genes are TRBV27 and TRBJ1-5, with a weak D call TRBD1 (6 bases). Germline V gene data show CDR1 as MNHEY and CDR2 as SMNVEV (reference sequence). Trimming left V 3 bases short and J 3 bases short, with 9 bases between. This CDR3 has 14 amino acids. The CDR3: CASSLSGANQPQHF. The DNA for the CDR3 is TGTGCCAGCAGTTTGTCAGGGGCCAATCAGCCCCAGCATTTT.

This clonotype was detected a few times. The chain joins TRBV29-1 to TRBJ2-3; no firm D call. Trimming removed 4 bases at V and 4 bases at J, with 9 bases between. Germline V lookup: CDR1 SQVTM, CDR2 ANQGSEA. The CDR3 contains 12 residues. CDR3 sequence: CSVVGPPDTQYF. CDR3 DNA sequence: TGCAGCGTTGTAGGGCCCCCAGATACGCAGTATTTT.

In this sample, this clonotype turned up many times. The chain has TRBV9 and TRBJ2-3; 13 bases are shared with TRBD2. The V gene's germline CDR1 is SGDLS and CDR2 YYNGEE. Losses at the gene ends were 4 bases for V and 4 bases for J; bases not matched to a gene: 6. The CDR3 consists of 16 residues. The CDR3 region is CASSRTSGGAPDTQYF. CDR3 sequence (DNA): TGTGCCAGCAGCCGAACTAGCGGGGGGGCCCCAGATACGCAGTATTTT. The full variable domain, in which reference TRBV9 and TRBJ2-3 provide the parts outside the CDR3, is DSGVTQTPKHLITATGQRVTLRCSPRSGDLSVYWYQQSLDQGLQFLIQYYNGEERAKGNILERFSAQQFPDLHSELNLSSLELGDSALYFCASSRTSGGAPDTQYFGPGTRLTVL.

The V and J genes are TRBV5-6 and TRBJ2-3, with 11 bases identical to TRBD2. Germline V gene lookup returns CDR1 SGHDT and CDR2 YYEEEE. The V segment lost 0 bases and the J segment 4 bases; nucleotides outside the gene matches: 4. The CDR3 has 16 residues. This chain's CDR3 is CASSLGELAGADTQYF. Here the CDR3 DNA reads TGTGCCAGCAGCTTGGGAGAACTAGCGGGAGCAGATACGCAGTATTTT.

This sequence joins TRBV10-3 and TRBJ1-2; D unresolved. The length of the CDR3 is 12 residues. V dropped 6 bases and J dropped 4 bases, with 9 bases sitting between them. Germline lookup yields CDR1 ENHRY and CDR2 SYGVKD. In nucleotides, the CDR3 is TGTGCCATCAGCGCAACCAGCTATGGCTACACCTTC. It translates to CAISATSYGYTF.

This clonotype has just a few counts. The chain carries TRBV29-1 and TRBJ1-2, with D maybe TRBD1 (6 bases). The CDR3 contains 15 residues. V was trimmed by 0 bases and J by 8 bases, leaving 19 bases between them. Germline V gene sequence: CDR1 SQVTM, CDR2 ANQGSEA. DNA of the CDR3: TGCAGCGTTGAAGATCGCGTTAGGGGGAATGGAGGCTACACCTTC. Protein: CSVEDRVRGNGGYTF.

V and J are TRBV7-9 and TRBJ1-2; D is ambiguous. The CDR3 runs 15 residues. Trimming pared 3 bases from V and 6 bases from J, leaving 17 bases between. The germline CDR1 and CDR2 sequences are SEHNR and FQNEAQ (reference sequence). The CDR3 sequence is CASSFPNLRRHGYTF. In DNA, the CDR3 is TGTGCCAGCAGCTTCCCCAATCTTAGGCGACATGGCTACACCTTC.

A few counts support this clonotype. This chain joins TRBV20-1 and TRBJ2-1; no reliable D call. This CDR3 spans 13 amino acids. Germline V gene lookup returns CDR1 DFQATT and CDR2 SNEGSKA (reference sequence). The CDR3 DNA sequence: TGCAGAGCCCTCGGACCCATCTACAATGAGCAGTTCTTC. This encodes CRALGPIYNEQFF.

V usage is TRBV6-1 and J usage is TRBJ1-5; D not certain. V was pared by 10 bases and J by 4 bases, with 17 bases between. The CDR3 covers 14 residues. CDR1 is MNHNS and CDR2 is SASEGT in the germline V gene. As DNA, the CDR3 is TGTGCCATCGATGCCCGTCTGGGGAATCAGCCCCAGCATTTT. It encodes CAIDARLGNQPQHF.

This clonotype was picked up a small number of times. The chain recombines TRBV11-2 with TRBJ1-2; the match to TRBD1 covers 9 bases. The CDR3 consists of 15 residues. V trimming: 1 base; J trimming: 7 bases; junction bases outside the gene matches: 7. CDR1 and CDR2 from the germline V gene are SGHAT and FQNNGV. Here the CDR3 DNA reads TGTGCCAGCAGCTTAGTCATGGGACAGGGTGGTGGCTACACCTTC. This encodes CASSLVMGQGGGYTF.

This clonotype showed up just a few times. The V call is TRBV11-2, the J call TRBJ2-7; D call uncertain. This CDR3 spans 16 amino acids. Per germline, CDR1 SGHAT and CDR2 FQNNGV. The ends were cut back, 0 bases at V and 0 bases at J, with 12 bases in the middle. CDR3 bases: TGTGCCAGCAGCTTAGAAGGCCAGATAAGCTCCTACGAGCAGTACTTC. The encoded protein is CASSLEGQISSYEQYF.

This clonotype turned up a few times. The rearrangement joins TRBV20-1 to TRBJ2-4; 10 positions agree with TRBD1. TRBJ2-5 explains the end of the DNA better; the J call may be wrong. The CDR3 sequence is 15 residues long. CDR1 and CDR2 (germline): DFQATT, SNEGSKA (reference sequence). The CDR3 here is CSASDPTGGSETQYF. As DNA, the CDR3 is TGCAGTGCTAGTGATCCGACAGGGGGCAGTGAGACCCAGTACTTC.

This chain joins TRBV5-5 and TRBJ2-6, with D perhaps TRBD2 (5 bases). The CDR3 loop spans 17 amino acids. V was trimmed by 1 base and J by 2 bases, leaving 13 bases between them. Germline-derived CDR1 and CDR2 are SGHKS and YYEKEE (reference sequence). The CDR3 region is CASSLIPGSTGANVLTF. The CDR3 region has the DNA TGTGCCAGCAGCTTGATTCCGGGGAGCACTGGGGCCAACGTCCTGACTTTC.

Comments on this clonotype: A much larger clonotype is one base distant, so this may be a read error. The J gene is TRBJ2-5, the V gene TRBV7-2; D is perhaps TRBD2 (6 bases). Judging by the DNA end, TRBJ2-7 fits better; the J call may be wrong. Germline V lookup: CDR1 SGHTA, CDR2 FQGNSA. This CDR3 is 15 amino acids long. The CDR3: CASSLAEGLSYEQYF. CDR3 DNA: TGTGCCAGCAGCTTGGCGGAGGGCCTCTCCTACGAGCAGTACTTC.

A few counts support this clonotype. The V call is TRBV10-2, the J call TRBJ2-6; 9 nucleotides agree with TRBD1. Unmatched junction bases numbered 2, after V lost 8 bases and J lost 0 bases. This CDR3 is 15 amino acids long. Per the germline V gene, CDR1 is WSHSY and CDR2 is SAAADI. CDR3 sequence reads: CASGQGISGANVLTF. Here the CDR3 DNA reads TGCGCCAGCGGACAGGGGATCTCTGGGGCCAACGTCCTGACTTTC.

The genes are TRBV11-2 and TRBJ2-5; 9 bases align to TRBD2. CDR3 length equals 17 residues. Germline trimming cut 3 bases from V and 9 bases from J; bases unmatched to any gene: 17. Germline V gene data show CDR1 as SGHAT and CDR2 as FQNNGV. The CDR3 region is CASSLLPVLAGWEAQYF. The CDR3, as DNA: TGTGCCAGCAGCTTGCTCCCGGTTCTAGCGGGGTGGGAGGCCCAGTACTTC.

This clonotype turned up a few times. This chain connects TRBV6-5 to TRBJ2-5; 8 nucleotides match TRBD2. V was clipped by 4 bases and J by 4 bases; unmatched bases: 5. Per the germline V gene, CDR1 is MNHEY and CDR2 is SVGAGI. This CDR3 is 14 amino acids long. Here the CDR3 reads CASSLVSGVETQYF. CDR3 coding DNA: TGTGCCAGCAGTTTAGTTAGCGGGGTAGAGACCCAGTACTTC.

This clonotype has just a few counts. This rearrangement joins TRBV6-5 to TRBJ2-1; D gene unclear. The CDR3 length is 16 residues. V shed 5 bases and J shed 4 bases, with 18 bases lying between them. Germline V gives CDR1 MNHEY, CDR2 SVGAGI. CDR3 loop: CASSLYAANPYNEQFF. CDR3 nucleotide sequence: TGTGCCAGCAGTCTCTATGCAGCGAATCCGTACAATGAGCAGTTCTTC.

This rearrangement joins TRBV29-1 to TRBJ2-5, with D hard to call. The CDR3 has 13 amino acids. Germline-derived CDR1 and CDR2 are SQVTM and ANQGSEA. V lost 3 bases and J lost 1, with 9 bases in between. CDR3 residues: CSVDLGIQETQYF. CDR3 in DNA: TGCAGCGTTGATCTAGGGATCCAAGAGACCCAGTACTTC.

This clonotype was counted at least ten times. The rearrangement links TRBV6-5 to TRBJ1-5, with D unclear. CDR1 is MNHEY and CDR2 is SVGAGI in the germline V gene. Deletions cut 4 bases from V and 2 bases from J, with 6 bases between. The CDR3 extends over 13 amino acids. The CDR3 DNA reads as TGTGCCAGCAGTTCGGCTGGCAATCAGCCCCAGCATTTT. Amino acid sequence: CASSSAGNQPQHF.

In this sample, this clonotype turned up a few times. This chain connects TRBV4-1 to TRBJ2-3, with TRBD2 matching over 8 bases. The V and J ends lost 3 bases and 0 bases, in that order; junction bases with no gene match: 11. The CDR3 runs to 18 residues. Looked up from germline, CDR1 is MGHRA and CDR2 is YSYEKL. The CDR3 sequence is CASSQVAPSGLSTDTQYF. The CDR3 nucleotides are TGCGCCAGCAGCCAGGTGGCCCCTAGCGGGCTTAGCACAGATACGCAGTATTTT.

The CDR3 region is CASSQQTSTDTQYF. The CDR3 bases are TGTGCCAGCAGCCAGCAGACTAGCACAGATACGCAGTATTTT. The chain has TRBV3-1 and TRBJ2-3; D unresolved. From germline, CDR1 is LGHDT and CDR2 YNNKEL (reference sequence). The V gene lost 3 bases and the J gene lost 0 bases, with 7 bases spanning the gap. This CDR3 has 14 amino acids.

This rearrangement joins TRBV12-3 or TRBV12-4 to TRBJ2-3; D possibly uses TRBD1 or TRBD2 (7 bases each). V lost 2 bases, J lost 6 bases, and 36 bases lay in between. The length of the CDR3 is 22 residues. In DNA form, the CDR3 reads TGTGCCAGCAGTTTAAGGGGACTAATGGACCACATGACAGGGCCCGATTCGGATACGCAGTATTTT. Translation gives CASSLRGLMDHMTGPDSDTQYF.

The table lists this clonotype with a few counts. The chain recombines TRBV12-3 or TRBV12-4 with TRBJ2-3; D is possibly TRBD1 (6 bases). The CDR3 consists of 16 residues. Trimming took off 4 bases at V and 1 base at J, with 15 bases between the two ends. Written as DNA, the CDR3 is TGTGCCAGCAGTTCGGGATGGGCAGGGGGCACAGATACGCAGTATTTT. This encodes CASSSGWAGGTDTQYF.